The 24 T cell receptor beta chains in this list originate from one sample, sequenced in a study of blood T cell repertoires in COVID-19 (dated by TCRdb to the early 2020s). The receptor library was made with the immunoSEQ multiplex PCR assay. This is the immuneACCESS table as TCRdb keeps it, with only in-frame sequences that have V and J called. A part of the clones is gone; compared with another copy, unresolved V genes explain less than half, and the rest is unexplained. The sample contains over 13,000 clones, about nine tenths of them found a single time. The ten largest clonotypes hold 7.5% to 10% of the sample. Sequencing was performed on peripheral blood. All receptors come from a human donor in a cohort sampled during active COVID-19.

The chain recombines TRBV7-2 with TRBJ2-3; 8 bases match TRBD2. Germline CDR1 SGHTA, CDR2 FQGNSA. The junction had 15 bases not matched to a gene; V was cut back by 5 bases and J by 5 bases. The CDR3 extends over 17 amino acids. The CDR3 here is CASSHRVAGFSGDTQYF. CDR3 coding DNA: TGTGCCAGCAGCCATCGGGTAGCGGGGTTCTCAGGAGATACGCAGTATTTT.

This chain connects TRBV3-1 (or the pseudogene TRBV3-2) to TRBJ2-2, with D perhaps TRBD1 (5 bases). The germline V gene has CDR1 LGHDT and CDR2 YNNKEL (reference sequence). V was clipped by 1 base and J by 5 bases, with 20 bases between them. This CDR3 spans 18 amino acids. CDR3 amino acids: CASSQGWGGRMRTGELFF. The CDR3 coding sequence is TGTGCCAGCAGCCAAGGTTGGGGCGGAAGGATGAGGACCGGGGAGCTGTTTTTT.

The V call is TRBV9, the J call TRBJ2-5; 8 bases map to TRBD2. The V segment lost 3 bases and the J segment 13 bases; nucleotides outside the gene matches: 14. The CDR3 is made up of 14 amino acids. CDR1 is SGDLS, CDR2 YYNGEE, per germline. CDR3 nucleotides: TGTGCCAGCAGCGCCGGGACTAGAAGCCCCGAATGGTACTTC. As protein: CASSAGTRSPEWYF.

The V call is TRBV7-2, the J call TRBJ2-6; D remains unclear. Germline loops: CDR1 SGHTA, CDR2 FQGNSA. The ends were cut back, 2 bases at V and 0 bases at J, with 8 bases in the middle. The CDR3 is 16 residues long. Here the CDR3 reads CASSLSSVSGANVLTF. Here the CDR3 DNA reads TGTGCCAGCAGCTTATCTAGTGTCTCTGGGGCCAACGTCCTGACTTTC.

The rearrangement uses TRBV27 and TRBJ2-1; 11 nucleotides match TRBD2. Germline lookup yields CDR1 MNHEY and CDR2 SMNVEV (reference sequence). The CDR3 spans 17 residues. Trimming removed 6 bases from V and 0 bases from J; junction bases left unmatched: 7. CDR3 coding DNA: TGTGCCAGCAGAAATAGCGGGGGGGCCACCTCCTACAATGAGCAGTTCTTC. It codes for CASRNSGGATSYNEQFF.

The table lists this clone with a few counts. J is TRBJ2-7 and V is TRBV29-1; 7 nucleotides align to TRBD2. With 7 bases clipped from V and 2 bases from J, the junction kept 8 bases outside the gene matches. This CDR3 has 13 amino acids. CDR1 is SQVTM and CDR2 is ANQGSEA in the germline V gene. The CDR3: CSGGEGVPYEQYF. The CDR3, as DNA: TGCAGCGGGGGGGAGGGTGTCCCCTACGAGCAGTACTTC.

This clone showed up just once. V usage is TRBV24-1 and J usage is TRBJ2-3; 7 bases fit TRBD2. This CDR3 has 15 residues. Germline assignment: CDR1 KGHDR and CDR2 SFDVKD. The V and J ends lost 4 bases and 3 bases, in that order; junction bases with no gene match: 6. The CDR3 DNA sequence: TGTGCCACCAGTGAAGAGCGGGGTAATACAGATACGCAGTATTTT. It specifies CATSEERGNTDTQYF.

The chain employs TRBV6-5 and TRBJ2-3; the match to TRBD1 covers 10 bases. With V trimmed by 6 bases and J by 2 bases, 5 bases remained unmatched. The CDR3 extends over 15 amino acids. Looked up from germline, CDR1 is MNHEY and CDR2 is SVGAGI. CDR3 in DNA: TGTGCCAGCAGAATGGGGACAGGGGCCACAGATACGCAGTATTTT. It specifies CASRMGTGATDTQYF.

V is TRBV5-1 and J is TRBJ2-1; D is perhaps TRBD2 (6 bases). V shed 4 bases and J shed 4 bases, with 12 bases lying between them. The CDR3 covers 14 residues. Germline lookup yields CDR1 SGHRS and CDR2 YFSETQ. The CDR3 loop reads CASSPTGGYNEQFF. The CDR3 DNA reads TGCGCCAGCAGCCCCACCGGGGGTTACAATGAGCAGTTCTTC.

The V gene is TRBV28, the J gene TRBJ2-7; 7 nucleotides align to TRBD1. Germline V CDR1 and CDR2: MDHEN, SYDVKM. CDR3 length: 14 residues. Trimming removed 6 bases from V and 9 bases from J; junction bases left unmatched: 14. CDR3 coding DNA: TGTGCCAGCAGGGGGGACAGACCCCCAGGAGTGCAGTACTTC. It translates to CASRGDRPPGVQYF.

The V and J genes are TRBV7-2 and TRBJ1-5, with 8 bases fitting TRBD1. Losses at the gene ends were 6 bases for V and 3 bases for J; bases not matched to a gene: 10. The CDR3 is 16 residues long. The germline V gene has CDR1 SGHTA and CDR2 FQGNSA. The CDR3 bases are TGTGCCAGCAGTCCCTCCCCGACAGGGGTCAATCAGCCCCAGCATTTT. The encoded protein is CASSPSPTGVNQPQHF. The variable domain in full, completed from reference TRBV7-2 and TRBJ1-5, reads GAGVSQSPSNKVTEKGKDVELRCDPISGHTALYWYRQSLGQGLEFLIYFQGNSAPDKSGLPSDRFSAERTGGSVSTLTIQRTQQEDSAVYLCASSPSPTGVNQPQHFGDGTRLSIL.

The V call is TRBV10-1, the J call TRBJ2-1, with D unclear. The CDR3 loop spans 13 amino acids. V shed 2 bases and J shed 6 bases, with 8 bases lying between them. Germline lookup yields CDR1 WNHNN and CDR2 SYGVQD (reference sequence). CDR3 amino acids: CASSEPNGNEQFF. The DNA of the CDR3 is TGCGCCAGCAGTGAGCCAAACGGCAATGAGCAGTTCTTC.

The genes are TRBV20-1 and TRBJ2-7; 7 bases are a match to TRBD2. V trimming: 3 bases; J trimming: 1 base; junction bases outside the gene matches: 6. Germline CDR1 and CDR2: DFQATT and SNEGSKA (reference sequence). This CDR3 is built from 14 residues. CDR3 protein: CSASPLAASYEQYF. In DNA, the CDR3 is TGCAGTGCTAGTCCGCTAGCGGCTTCCTACGAGCAGTACTTC.

The rearrangement uses TRBV29-1 and TRBJ2-3, with 13 nucleotides matching TRBD2. CDR3 length: 16 amino acids. After removal of 6 bases from V and 4 bases from J, the junction contained 10 bases not matched to a gene. The germline V gene encodes CDR1 SQVTM and CDR2 ANQGSEA. CDR3: CSVVELAGGPPDTQYF. The DNA for the CDR3 is TGCAGCGTCGTGGAACTAGCGGGAGGGCCTCCAGATACGCAGTATTTT.

This chain joins TRBV4-1 and TRBJ2-3, with 8 bases matching TRBD2. Germline CDR1 MGHRA, CDR2 YSYEKL. The CDR3 is made up of 17 amino acids. Trimming removed 0 bases from V and 6 bases from J; junction bases left unmatched: 11. CDR3 nucleotides: TGCGCCAGCAGCCAAGACGGGACGGGGGGGCCAATGGATACGCAGTATTTT. Encoded protein: CASSQDGTGGPMDTQYF.

This chain uses TRBV5-4 with TRBJ2-7; a possible D gene is TRBD1 (6 bases). V lost 4 bases, J lost 2 bases, and 10 bases lay in between. Germline V gene sequence: CDR1 SGHNT, CDR2 YYREEE (reference sequence). The CDR3 covers 13 residues. This chain's CDR3 is CASSLRDTYEQYF. The CDR3 region has the DNA TGTGCCAGCAGCCTCCGGGACACCTACGAGCAGTACTTC.

This chain connects TRBV7-8 to TRBJ1-5, with D perhaps TRBD1 (6 bases). Germline CDR1 is SGHVS and CDR2 is FQNEAQ. CDR3 size: 13 residues. The germline V and J ends were trimmed by 4 bases and 9 bases, with 13 bases remaining between them. CDR3 region: CASSSYIGGPQHF. CDR3 DNA sequence: TGTGCCAGCAGCTCCTACATAGGGGGGCCCCAGCATTTT.

V gene TRBV11-1 combines with J gene TRBJ2-7; D may be TRBD2 (5 bases). Germline V gene sequence: CDR1 SGHAT, CDR2 FQDESV (reference sequence). V lost 3 bases to trimming and J lost 0 bases, with 6 bases between them. There are 13 residues in the CDR3. Written as DNA, the CDR3 is TGTGCCAGCAGCTTTGGGAGCTCCTACGAGCAGTACTTC. Amino acids: CASSFGSSYEQYF.

This chain uses TRBV6-5 with TRBJ1-3; TRBD1 might be the D (5 bases). CDR1 is MNHEY, CDR2 SVGAGI, per germline. V lost 5 bases to trimming and J lost 4 bases, with 12 bases between them. This CDR3 spans 14 amino acids. As DNA, the CDR3 is TGTGCCAGCAGTCCCCTTGACAGAGGAAACACCATATATTTT. Residues: CASSPLDRGNTIYF.

This sequence joins TRBV13 and TRBJ2-7, with D perhaps matching TRBD1 (5 bases). V shed 1 base and J shed 0 bases, with 10 bases lying between them. The CDR3 loop spans 15 amino acids. Germline lookup yields CDR1 PRHDT and CDR2 FYEKMQ (reference sequence). This CDR3 reads CASSLEGATSYEQYF. In nucleotides, the CDR3 is TGTGCCAGCAGCTTAGAAGGGGCAACCTCCTACGAGCAGTACTTC.

This chain links TRBV5-1 with TRBJ1-2, with D perhaps TRBD1 (6 bases). Germline CDR1 reads SGHRS; CDR2 reads YFSETQ. The CDR3 consists of 13 residues. Trimming cost V 2 bases and J 3 bases, with 8 bases left between them. CDR3 loop: CASSLDRYYGYTF. The DNA of the CDR3 is TGCGCCAGCAGCTTAGACAGGTACTATGGCTACACCTTC.

CDR3 DNA: TGTGCCAGTAGCGGCACGGGGAATTCACCCCTCCACTTT. It yields the protein CASSGTGNSPLHF. V gene TRBV19 combines with J gene TRBJ1-6, with D uncertain. The CDR3 runs 13 residues. V lost 6 bases to trimming and J lost 7 bases, with 10 bases between them. CDR1 and CDR2 from the germline V gene are LNHDA and SQIVND (reference sequence).

The chain links TRBV29-1 to TRBJ2-7, with D possibly being TRBD1 (5 bases). V was clipped by 5 bases and J by 6 bases, with 11 bases between them. The CDR3 is made up of 11 amino acids. Germline CDR1 SQVTM, CDR2 ANQGSEA. The CDR3 sequence: CSVLQGAEQYF. The CDR3 DNA sequence: TGCAGCGTTCTGCAAGGGGCCGAGCAGTACTTC.

The chain links TRBV6-5 to TRBJ1-2; TRBD1 might be the D (5 bases). Trimming cost V 7 bases and J 8 bases, with 20 bases left between them. This CDR3 region has 14 residues. Germline lookup yields CDR1 MNHEY and CDR2 SVGAGI. CDR3 nucleotide sequence: TGTGCCAGCACAATGGTCGGCCAGGGAGGCGGCTACACCTTC. It encodes CASTMVGQGGGYTF.